A single T cell receptor (beta chain) is shown here with its context. Its antigen is as yet unknown. This sample stems from a study of OX40 agonist ivuxolimab in advanced cancers. Study as a whole: The patients received ivuxolimab by intravenous route every 2 weeks at 0.01 to 10 mg/kg.

The germline V gene encodes CDR1 SGHNT and CDR2 YYREEE (reference sequence). Trimming removed 1 base from V and 2 bases from J, with 6 bases in between. CDR3 length: 13 amino acids. Some clones are missing from TCRdb's copy, which holds only in-frame ones; the method was immunoSEQ multiplex PCR. The sample includes 90,000 to 150,000 clones, more than 80% of them seen just once. Whole-study findings and limits: The CD4+ and CD8+ T cells in the blood had expanded clonally by week 6 at 0.1 to 3.0 mg/kg.

This clonotype originated in an adult with an advanced solid tumor such as melanoma, head and neck, liver or kidney cancer. This specimen was CD4+ or CD8+ T cells sorted from blood, taken in a trial of the OX40 agonist ivuxolimab. The chain joins TRBV5-4 to TRBJ1-1; D not resolved. Here the CDR3 reads CASSLSRNTEAFF. For the CDR3, the DNA is TGTGCCAGCAGCTTGTCCAGAAACACTGAAGCTTTCTTT.